The clone carrying this T cell receptor beta chain was picked up many times. These data come from a study of early T cells in non-severe SARS-CoV-2 infection. TCRdb redid the calling of the 5' RACE reads with MiXCR, one entry per CDR3 protein. The top ten hold about 4.6% of the sample, which has about 80,000 distinct CDR3 sequences, 8.5% to 10% seen once. The CDR3 consists of 15 residues. Germline-derived CDR1 and CDR2 are SGHAT and FQNNGV. With 5 bases removed from V and 1 base from J, the gap between germline ends came to 11 bases. The chain recombines TRBV11-2 with TRBJ2-2; possibly TRBD2 for D (5 bases). The specimen was whole blood. The sequence derives from an adult who was a healthcare worker with PCR-confirmed SARS-CoV-2 infection or an uninfected control (not recorded which). The DNA of the CDR3 is TGTGCCAGCAGCCGGAGGCAACAGAACACCGGGGAGCTGTTTTTT. Translating it yields CASSRRQQNTGELFF.